Listed below are T cell receptor beta chains from one sample, sequenced in a study of control samples from healthy donors and cancer patients. Using immunoSEQ multiplex PCR, the repertoire was profiled, and TCRdb retains in-frame clones only, with some absent. The sample consists of around 140,000 clones, more than 80% of them appearing once. Sequenced material: blood. The receptors were sampled from a man aged 40-49 years in good health. CDR3s include the opening cysteine and the closing phenylalanine or tryptophan. The order of the fields is V gene, D gene, clone size, J gene, CDR3 DNA, CDR3 protein. D genes are given only for firm matches. Clone size is stated in some rows and not others, as once, few, many or a class when expanded.

V gene: TRBV19
D gene: -
clone size: -
J gene: TRBJ2-3
CDR3 DNA: TGTGCCAGTAGTATCTTGGGAGATACGCAGTATTTT
CDR3 protein: CASSILGDTQYF

V gene: TRBV28
D gene: -
clone size: -
J gene: TRBJ1-1
CDR3 DNA: TGTGCCAGCAGTTTATCCAGAGGGGGGGGTGGTTTCTTT
CDR3 protein: CASSLSRGGGGFF

V gene: TRBV5-1
D gene: -
clone size: -
J gene: TRBJ2-3
CDR3 DNA: TGCGCCAGCAGCTTGGAGAGCCCATACACAGATACGCAGTATTTT
CDR3 protein: CASSLESPYTDTQYF

V gene: TRBV6-5
D gene: -
clone size: -
J gene: TRBJ2-7
CDR3 DNA: TGTGCCAGCAGGAACCCCGGAACCTACGAGCAGTACTTC
CDR3 protein: CASRNPGTYEQYF

V gene: TRBV14
D gene: TRBD1
clone size: -
J gene: TRBJ2-1
CDR3 DNA: TGTGCCAGCAGCCAAGGACAGGGTATCTTCAATGAGCAGTTCTTC
CDR3 protein: CASSQGQGIFNEQFF

V gene: TRBV6-5
D gene: -
clone size: -
J gene: TRBJ1-1
CDR3 DNA: TGTGCCAGCAGTTCACGGACAGAAGCTTTCTTT
CDR3 protein: CASSSRTEAFF

V gene: TRBV14
D gene: -
clone size: -
J gene: TRBJ1-5
CDR3 DNA: TGTGCCAGCAGCCAAGATAGGACGGTTTATAGCAATCAGCCCCAGCATTTT
CDR3 protein: CASSQDRTVYSNQPQHF

V gene: TRBV7-2
D gene: TRBD2
clone size: -
J gene: TRBJ2-5
CDR3 DNA: TGTGCCAGCAGCCGCTCTAGCGGGGGAGCTGGCGAGACCCAGTACTTC
CDR3 protein: CASSRSSGGAGETQYF

V gene: TRBV11-2
D gene: TRBD1
clone size: -
J gene: TRBJ2-5
CDR3 DNA: TGTGCCAGCAGCTTAGGACTGGGGACAGGGGAAGAGACCCAGTACTTC
CDR3 protein: CASSLGLGTGEETQYF

V gene: TRBV7-6
D gene: TRBD1
clone size: -
J gene: TRBJ2-7
CDR3 DNA: TGTGCCAGCAGCTTAGCAGCCGGGACAGGTCACTACGAGCAGTACTTC
CDR3 protein: CASSLAAGTGHYEQYF

V gene: TRBV7-7
D gene: -
clone size: -
J gene: TRBJ2-7
CDR3 DNA: TGTGCTAGCAGCTTAGAGGCAGGGCCGTACTACGAGCAGTACTTC
CDR3 protein: CASSLEAGPYYEQYF

V gene: TRBV6-5
D gene: -
clone size: few
J gene: TRBJ1-4
CDR3 DNA: TGTGCCAGCACACAGGGCCATGCAACTAATGAAAAACTGTTTTTT
CDR3 protein: CASTQGHATNEKLFF

V gene: TRBV13
D gene: -
clone size: -
J gene: TRBJ1-2
CDR3 DNA: TGTGCCAGCAGCCTCGGGGGGCCTCGGAGGGACTATGGCTACACCTTC
CDR3 protein: CASSLGGPRRDYGYTF

V gene: TRBV27
D gene: -
clone size: -
J gene: TRBJ1-6
CDR3 DNA: TGTGCCAGCAGTTTCTACCCACGGGGGTATAATTCACCCCTCCACTTT
CDR3 protein: CASSFYPRGYNSPLHF

V gene: TRBV29-1
D gene: -
clone size: -
J gene: TRBJ1-5
CDR3 DNA: TGCAGCGTATCGGACCCTTCGGGCAATCAGCCCCAGCATTTT
CDR3 protein: CSVSDPSGNQPQHF

V gene: TRBV18
D gene: -
clone size: -
J gene: TRBJ2-2
CDR3 DNA: TGTGCCAGCTCACCGAACCAGGGCGCCGGGGAGCTGTTTTTT
CDR3 protein: CASSPNQGAGELFF

V gene: TRBV5-5
D gene: -
clone size: -
J gene: TRBJ1-2
CDR3 DNA: TGTGCCAGCAGCTTGGGTGCTAACTATGGCTACACCTTC
CDR3 protein: CASSLGANYGYTF

V gene: TRBV7-9
D gene: TRBD2
clone size: -
J gene: TRBJ2-1
CDR3 DNA: TGTGCCAGCAGCTTGGTAGCGGGGGACTACAATGAGCAGTTCTTC
CDR3 protein: CASSLVAGDYNEQFF

V gene: TRBV5-6
D gene: -
clone size: -
J gene: TRBJ2-3
CDR3 DNA: TGTGCCAGCAGAATCCTGAGAGATACGCAGTATTTT
CDR3 protein: CASRILRDTQYF

V gene: TRBV9
D gene: TRBD1
clone size: -
J gene: TRBJ2-1
CDR3 DNA: TGTGCCAGCAGCGAAACAGGGGTGGGTGAGCAGTTCTTC
CDR3 protein: CASSETGVGEQFF

V gene: TRBV5-1
D gene: -
clone size: few
J gene: TRBJ1-5
CDR3 DNA: TGCGCCAGCACCACCCCTGGGGAGGGGGGCCGTTATAGCAATCAGCCCCAGCATTTT
CDR3 protein: CASTTPGEGGRYSNQPQHF

V gene: TRBV7-9
D gene: -
clone size: -
J gene: TRBJ1-1
CDR3 DNA: TGTGCCAGCAGACCCAAACAGGGACCCACTGAAGCTTTCTTT
CDR3 protein: CASRPKQGPTEAFF

V gene: TRBV7-3
D gene: -
clone size: -
J gene: TRBJ2-2
CDR3 DNA: TGTGCCAGCAGCTTAGGCAGGGGAGGCACCGGGGAGCTGTTTTTT
CDR3 protein: CASSLGRGGTGELFF

V gene: TRBV2
D gene: TRBD1
clone size: -
J gene: TRBJ1-5
CDR3 DNA: TGTGCCAGCAGTCGGGAGACAGGGGATCAGCCCCAGCATTTT
CDR3 protein: CASSRETGDQPQHF

V gene: TRBV25-1
D gene: TRBD1
clone size: -
J gene: TRBJ1-4
CDR3 DNA: TGTGCCAGCAGTGAAGACAGGGGGGGGGAAAAACTGTTTTTT
CDR3 protein: CASSEDRGGEKLFF

V gene: TRBV28
D gene: -
clone size: -
J gene: TRBJ1-1
CDR3 DNA: TGTGCCAGCACGGGGGGGGGCAATGAAGCTTTCTTT
CDR3 protein: CASTGGGNEAFF

V gene: TRBV5-4
D gene: TRBD1
clone size: once
J gene: TRBJ2-5
CDR3 DNA: TGTGCCAGCAGCTACGGACAGGGGGCGTTGGAGACCCAGTACTTC
CDR3 protein: CASSYGQGALETQYF

V gene: TRBV11-2
D gene: -
clone size: once
J gene: TRBJ2-1
CDR3 DNA: TGTGCCAGCAGTTTTAGCGCCTCCTACAATGAGCAGTTCTTC
CDR3 protein: CASSFSASYNEQFF

V gene: TRBV18
D gene: -
clone size: -
J gene: TRBJ2-1
CDR3 DNA: TGTGCCAGCTCACCTAAGGTCGGCTCGAGCTCCTACAATGAGCAGTTCTTC
CDR3 protein: CASSPKVGSSSYNEQFF

V gene: TRBV19
D gene: -
clone size: -
J gene: TRBJ1-1
CDR3 DNA: TGTGCCAGTATAGGCCCCGACGTGAACACTGAAGCTTTCTTT
CDR3 protein: CASIGPDVNTEAFF

V gene: TRBV29-1
D gene: TRBD1
clone size: -
J gene: TRBJ2-7
CDR3 DNA: TGCAGCGTTAATGGGGGGGGACAGGGGACTAAGAAGCAGTACTTC
CDR3 protein: CSVNGGGQGTKKQYF

V gene: TRBV24-1
D gene: -
clone size: -
J gene: TRBJ1-2
CDR3 DNA: TGTGCCACCAGTTTAACAGGGAGCCATGGCTACACCTTC
CDR3 protein: CATSLTGSHGYTF

V gene: TRBV5-1
D gene: -
clone size: -
J gene: TRBJ2-5
CDR3 DNA: TGCGCCAGCAGCTTGGTCTGGGACTCTCAAGAGACCCAGTACTTC
CDR3 protein: CASSLVWDSQETQYF

V gene: TRBV4-1
D gene: -
clone size: -
J gene: TRBJ2-7
CDR3 DNA: TGCGCCAGCAGCCAAGATCCTTTTTCCCATACATTATACGAGCAGTACTTC
CDR3 protein: CASSQDPFSHTLYEQYF

V gene: TRBV5-1
D gene: -
clone size: -
J gene: TRBJ2-7
CDR3 DNA: TGCGCCAGCAGCGGGGTGGGGGGTAGCTCCTCCTACGAGCAGTACTTC
CDR3 protein: CASSGVGGSSSYEQYF

V gene: TRBV6-5
D gene: TRBD1
clone size: -
J gene: TRBJ1-5
CDR3 DNA: TGTGCCAGCGGTACAGGGACAGGGAGCAATCAGCCCCAGCATTTT
CDR3 protein: CASGTGTGSNQPQHF

V gene: TRBV5-1
D gene: -
clone size: -
J gene: TRBJ2-2
CDR3 DNA: TGCGCCAGCAGCTGGCGAGGGTCGAACACCGGGGAGCTGTTTTTT
CDR3 protein: CASSWRGSNTGELFF

V gene: TRBV11-2
D gene: -
clone size: once
J gene: TRBJ2-1
CDR3 DNA: TGTGCCAGCAGCCCTGCAAGCTCCTACAATGAGCAGTTCTTC
CDR3 protein: CASSPASSYNEQFF

V gene: TRBV4-1
D gene: -
clone size: -
J gene: TRBJ2-3
CDR3 DNA: TGCGCCAGCAGCCAAGATGCAAAGGTTGTCGGGGACTCCCACACAGATACGCAGTATTTT
CDR3 protein: CASSQDAKVVGDSHTDTQYF

V gene: TRBV10-3
D gene: TRBD1
clone size: -
J gene: TRBJ1-1
CDR3 DNA: TGTGCCATCGGAAAAACCGGGACAGCTAATGAAGCTTTCTTT
CDR3 protein: CAIGKTGTANEAFF

V gene: TRBV12-3/TRBV12-4
D gene: -
clone size: -
J gene: TRBJ1-1
CDR3 DNA: TGTGCCAGCAATCTATTTATGAACACTGAAGCTTTCTTT
CDR3 protein: CASNLFMNTEAFF

V gene: TRBV5-4
D gene: -
clone size: -
J gene: TRBJ1-4
CDR3 DNA: TGTGCCAGCAGCTTGGGGCAGGCGACAACTAATGAAAAACTGTTTTTT
CDR3 protein: CASSLGQATTNEKLFF

V gene: TRBV18
D gene: TRBD2
clone size: -
J gene: TRBJ2-1
CDR3 DNA: TGTGCCAGCTCACCGACTAGCGGGGGGACCAATGAGCAGTTCTTC
CDR3 protein: CASSPTSGGTNEQFF

V gene: TRBV5-5
D gene: -
clone size: few
J gene: TRBJ2-1
CDR3 DNA: TGTGCCAGCAGCTTGGAAGGGAGCTCCTACAATGAGCAGTTCTTC
CDR3 protein: CASSLEGSSYNEQFF

V gene: TRBV24-1
D gene: -
clone size: -
J gene: TRBJ1-6
CDR3 DNA: TGTGCCACCAGTGGGGGGGGTAATTCACCCCTCCACTTT
CDR3 protein: CATSGGGNSPLHF

V gene: TRBV6-5
D gene: -
clone size: -
J gene: TRBJ1-1
CDR3 DNA: TGTGCCAGCAGCGGTGGGAGTACGACTGAAGCTTTCTTT
CDR3 protein: CASSGGSTTEAFF

V gene: TRBV27
D gene: -
clone size: few
J gene: TRBJ1-1
CDR3 DNA: TGTGCCAGCAGTTTCAGGGCCTTGAACACTGAAGCTTTCTTT
CDR3 protein: CASSFRALNTEAFF

V gene: TRBV19
D gene: -
clone size: -
J gene: TRBJ1-5
CDR3 DNA: TGTGCCAGTAGTATGGGGCAGGGCGGACTGGGAGCCGATCAGCCCCAGCATTTT
CDR3 protein: CASSMGQGGLGADQPQHF

V gene: TRBV6-6
D gene: -
clone size: -
J gene: TRBJ1-1
CDR3 DNA: TGTGCAAGTGGGGGGGATTTGTGGAACACTGAAGCTTTCTTT
CDR3 protein: CASGGDLWNTEAFF

V gene: TRBV14
D gene: -
clone size: -
J gene: TRBJ1-5
CDR3 DNA: TGTGCCAGCAGCCAATGGGGGGTAGGCGGCAATCAGCCCCAGCATTTT
CDR3 protein: CASSQWGVGGNQPQHF

V gene: TRBV18
D gene: -
clone size: -
J gene: TRBJ1-5
CDR3 DNA: TGTGCCAGCTCACCACCGAATCAAGGCCTAGGACCCCAGCATTTT
CDR3 protein: CASSPPNQGLGPQHF

V gene: TRBV9
D gene: TRBD2
clone size: -
J gene: TRBJ2-7
CDR3 DNA: TGTGCCAGCAGCGTTACCGGGACTAGCGGTTCCTACGAGCAGTACTTC
CDR3 protein: CASSVTGTSGSYEQYF

V gene: TRBV6-5
D gene: -
clone size: -
J gene: TRBJ1-5
CDR3 DNA: TGTGCCGCAGTGGGGGGGGCCCAAAATCAGCCCCAGCATTTT
CDR3 protein: CAAVGGAQNQPQHF

V gene: TRBV29-1
D gene: -
clone size: -
J gene: TRBJ1-1
CDR3 DNA: TGCAGCGTTGGATACAGGGTTACTGAAGCTTTCTTT
CDR3 protein: CSVGYRVTEAFF

V gene: TRBV3-1/TRBV3-2
D gene: -
clone size: -
J gene: TRBJ2-5
CDR3 DNA: TGTGCCAGCAGCCCCTGGCGGGGCAACCAAGAGACCCAGTACTTC
CDR3 protein: CASSPWRGNQETQYF

V gene: TRBV9
D gene: TRBD1
clone size: -
J gene: TRBJ1-6
CDR3 DNA: TGTGCCAGCAGCGGTCAAGGGACAGCACATAATTCACCCCTCCACTTT
CDR3 protein: CASSGQGTAHNSPLHF

V gene: TRBV9
D gene: TRBD1
clone size: -
J gene: TRBJ1-6
CDR3 DNA: TGTGCCAGCAGCACCCCAGGGGGAAGTTCACCCCTCCACTTT
CDR3 protein: CASSTPGGSSPLHF

V gene: TRBV7-3
D gene: -
clone size: once
J gene: TRBJ2-2
CDR3 DNA: TGTGCCAGCAGCCCACGAGGGATAGCGGCCGGGGAGCTGTTTTTT
CDR3 protein: CASSPRGIAAGELFF

V gene: TRBV15
D gene: -
clone size: once
J gene: TRBJ1-2
CDR3 DNA: TGTGCCACCAGCAGAGCGCCCCGGGGTGGCAACTATGGCTACACCTTC
CDR3 protein: CATSRAPRGGNYGYTF